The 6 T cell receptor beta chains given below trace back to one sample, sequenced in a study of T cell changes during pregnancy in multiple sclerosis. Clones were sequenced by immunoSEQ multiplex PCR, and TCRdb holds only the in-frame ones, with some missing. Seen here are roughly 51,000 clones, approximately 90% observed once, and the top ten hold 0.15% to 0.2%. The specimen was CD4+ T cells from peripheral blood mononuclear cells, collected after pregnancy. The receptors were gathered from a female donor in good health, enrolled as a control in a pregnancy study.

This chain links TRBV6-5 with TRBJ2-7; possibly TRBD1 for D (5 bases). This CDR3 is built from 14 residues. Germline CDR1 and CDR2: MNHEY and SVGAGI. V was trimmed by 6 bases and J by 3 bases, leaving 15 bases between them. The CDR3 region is CASSLTGDFYEQYF. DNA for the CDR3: TGTGCCAGCAGCCTTACAGGAGACTTCTACGAGCAGTACTTC.

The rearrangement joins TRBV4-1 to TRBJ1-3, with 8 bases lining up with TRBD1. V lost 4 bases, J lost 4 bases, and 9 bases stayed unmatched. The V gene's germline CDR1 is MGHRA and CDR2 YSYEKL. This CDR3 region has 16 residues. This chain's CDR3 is CASSPRQGKGGNTIYF. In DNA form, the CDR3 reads TGCGCCAGCAGCCCGCGACAGGGGAAGGGAGGAAACACCATATATTTT.

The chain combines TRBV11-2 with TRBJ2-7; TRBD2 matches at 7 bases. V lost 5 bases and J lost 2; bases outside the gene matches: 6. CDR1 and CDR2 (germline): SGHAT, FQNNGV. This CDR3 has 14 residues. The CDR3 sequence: CASSRGVGTYEQYF. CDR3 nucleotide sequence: TGTGCCAGCAGCCGGGGGGTAGGCACCTACGAGCAGTACTTC.

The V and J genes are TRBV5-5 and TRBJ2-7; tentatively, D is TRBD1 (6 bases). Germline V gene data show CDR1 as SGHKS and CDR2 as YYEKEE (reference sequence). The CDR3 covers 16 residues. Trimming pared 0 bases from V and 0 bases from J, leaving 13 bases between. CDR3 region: CASSLDREGDSYEQYF. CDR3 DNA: TGTGCCAGCAGCTTGGACAGGGAAGGGGACTCCTACGAGCAGTACTTC.

The CDR3 spells CASSQTTGSTDTQYF. The CDR3, as DNA: TGCGCCAGCAGCCAAACAACCGGGTCCACAGATACGCAGTATTTT. The gene calls are TRBV4-3 and TRBJ2-3; D gene uncertain. This CDR3 comprises 15 residues. V lost 2 bases and J lost 2, with 11 bases in between. Germline CDR1 and CDR2: LGHNA and YSLEER.

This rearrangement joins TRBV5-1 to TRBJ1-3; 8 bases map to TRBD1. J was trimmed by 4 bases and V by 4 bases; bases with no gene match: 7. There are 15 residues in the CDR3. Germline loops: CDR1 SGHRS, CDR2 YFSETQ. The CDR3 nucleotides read TGCGCCAGCAGCCTCCGGACAGGGCAAGGAAACACCATATATTTT. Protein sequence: CASSLRTGQGNTIYF.